The 18 T cell receptor beta chains reported below all come from one sample, sequenced in a study of naive and memory T cell subsets. The study's findings and limits: Especially in CD8 cells, naive repertoires contained a few larger clonotypes, possibly CD45RA-re-expressing memory cells.

These receptors have no known antigen. The beta constant-region primer was an equimolar mix of two oligonucleotides covering TRBC1 and TRBC2. Ligated cDNA was amplified by four rounds of PCR with nested alpha and beta constant-region primers and SP2. TCRdb independently ran MiXCR on the UMI-ligation and nested PCR reads; one entry per CDR3 protein. The sample lists roughly 100,000 distinct CDR3 sequences; 13% to 15% were seen once. The specimen sequenced was naive CD8+ T cells from blood. All receptors come from a human donor in good health.

This clonotype was detected only a few times. V usage is TRBV7-8 and J usage is TRBJ2-3, with unresolved D. Germline CDR1 SGHVS, CDR2 FQNEAQ. The CDR3 covers 17 residues. V lost 1 base to trimming and J lost 0 bases, with 14 bases between them. CDR3: CASSLGDVVISTDTQYF. The CDR3 nucleotides read TGTGCCAGCAGCTTAGGGGATGTGGTCATCAGCACAGATACGCAGTATTTT.

This clonotype appeared many times. The chain joins TRBV12-3 or TRBV12-4 to TRBJ2-7; 7 positions agree with TRBD1. V lost 8 bases to trimming and J lost 5 bases; unmatched junction nucleotides: 12. The CDR3 extends over 14 amino acids. CDR3: CASAATGVFDEQYF. The CDR3 DNA sequence: TGTGCCAGCGCGGCCACAGGGGTTTTCGACGAGCAGTACTTC.

This clonotype was counted between two and nine times. The rearrangement links TRBV6-2 or TRBV6-3 to TRBJ1-1, with 7 bases that match TRBD1. The V gene's germline CDR1 is MNHEY and CDR2 SVGEGT. Trimming at V came to 0 bases and at J to 0 bases, leaving 4 bases not matched to a gene. CDR3 length: 16 amino acids. CDR3 nucleotides: TGTGCCAGCAGTTACTCGCCAGACAGGGTGAACACTGAAGCTTTCTTT. Protein sequence: CASSYSPDRVNTEAFF.

The DNA of the CDR3 is TGTGCCAGCAGCGTAGAGGGACAGGTTCGGTTCACCGATACGCAGTATTTT. Its protein is CASSVEGQVRFTDTQYF. The rearrangement links TRBV9 to TRBJ2-3; 8 bases line up with TRBD1. Germline CDR1 and CDR2: SGDLS and YYNGEE. The trim removed 0 bases at V and 6 bases at J, leaving 12 bases unmatched. CDR3 length: 17 residues.

This clonotype has a handful of counts. The rearrangement links TRBV4-3 to TRBJ2-2; D remains ambiguous. V was trimmed by 9 bases and J by 1 base, leaving 6 bases between them. CDR3 size: 12 residues. CDR1 and CDR2 from the germline V gene are LGHNA and YSLEER. The DNA of the CDR3 is TGCGCCAGTCGTGGGAACACCGGGGAGCTGTTTTTT. Residues: CASRGNTGELFF.

The sample holds a few counts of this clonotype. This chain uses TRBV7-9 with TRBJ1-5; 8 bases agree with TRBD1. The V gene's germline CDR1 is SEHNR and CDR2 FQNEAQ (reference sequence). The V and J ends lost 5 bases and 5 bases, in that order; junction bases with no gene match: 5. There are 14 residues in the CDR3. The CDR3 protein is CASSRTGMDQPQHF. The CDR3 nucleotides read TGTGCCAGCAGCCGGACAGGGATGGATCAGCCCCAGCATTTT.

This clonotype was seen more than once but under ten times. This chain uses TRBV9 with TRBJ1-5; tentative D call: TRBD1 (5 bases). The CDR3 totals 14 residues. V lost 4 bases to trimming and J lost 6 bases, with 14 bases between them. Looked up from germline, CDR1 is SGDLS and CDR2 is YYNGEE. The DNA for the CDR3 is TGTGCCAGCAGCTCCTGGGGGGGGATTCAGCCCCAGCATTTT. Translation: CASSSWGGIQPQHF.

Here the CDR3 DNA reads TGTGCCAGCAGCAGCCAGTTCGCCTACGAGCAGTACTTC. As protein: CASSSQFAYEQYF. The rearrangement joins TRBV13 to TRBJ2-7; D remains unclear. Germline CDR1 reads PRHDT; CDR2 reads FYEKMQ (reference sequence). The length of the CDR3 is 13 residues. V was trimmed by 5 bases and J by 2 bases, leaving 10 bases between them.

The chain combines TRBV25-1 with TRBJ2-7; weak D call: TRBD1 (5 bases). V lost 6 bases, J lost 7 bases, and 16 bases lay in between. CDR3 length: 13 residues. Germline V gives CDR1 MGHDK, CDR2 SYGVNS. The CDR3 sequence: CASSPGHPSEQYF. The CDR3 DNA reads TGTGCCAGCAGCCCAGGACATCCCTCTGAGCAGTACTTC.

This sequence joins TRBV7-8 and TRBJ2-7; 9 positions agree with TRBD1. V dropped 4 bases and J dropped 3; count of bases not matched to a gene: 4. CDR1 and CDR2 from the germline V gene are SGHVS and FQNEAQ. This CDR3 contains 14 residues. The CDR3 DNA is TGTGCCAGCAGCTCCCGGGACAGGGTCTACGAGCAGTACTTC. As protein: CASSSRDRVYEQYF.

This clonotype was picked up a small number of times. V usage is TRBV24-1 and J usage is TRBJ2-5; 9 bases map to TRBD2. V dropped 4 bases and J dropped 2; count of bases not matched to a gene: 4. The CDR3 is made up of 15 amino acids. The germline V gene encodes CDR1 KGHDR and CDR2 SFDVKD. CDR3 protein: CATSDPTSGQETQYF. The CDR3 DNA reads as TGTGCCACCAGTGACCCGACTAGCGGACAAGAGACCCAGTACTTC.

This clonotype was picked up a small number of times. The chain's CDR3 is CASSFIGDTQYF. In DNA form, the CDR3 reads TGTGCCAGCAGCTTTATTGGAGATACGCAGTATTTT. The chain joins TRBV5-6 to TRBJ2-3, with unresolved D. Germline CDR1 SGHDT, CDR2 YYEEEE. The CDR3 consists of 12 residues. The V end was cut by 2 bases, the J end by 5 bases, with 6 bases between.

V gene TRBV4-3 combines with J gene TRBJ2-7; 9 nucleotides line up with TRBD1. This CDR3 is 16 amino acids long. Germline V gene sequence: CDR1 LGHNA, CDR2 YSLEER. With V trimmed by 0 bases and J by 1 base, 4 bases remained unmatched. CDR3 region: CASSQDGGTGSYEQYF. CDR3 nucleotides: TGCGCCAGCAGCCAAGATGGGGGGACAGGGTCCTACGAGCAGTACTTC.

This clonotype has a handful of counts. V gene TRBV29-1 combines with J gene TRBJ2-1; the match to TRBD2 covers 12 bases. The V gene end was trimmed by 3 bases and the J gene end by 9 bases; junction bases not matched to a gene: 9. The CDR3 extends over 15 amino acids. CDR1 is SQVTM and CDR2 is ANQGSEA in the germline V gene. The DNA of the CDR3 is TGCAGCGTTGATGGGCCTAGCGGGGGGGCTGGTGAGCAGTTCTTC. Its translation is CSVDGPSGGAGEQFF.

The CDR3 coding sequence is TGTGCCAGCAGCCGGGACACCGGGTCCTACGAGCAGTACTTC. Translating it yields CASSRDTGSYEQYF. This chain links TRBV6-5 with TRBJ2-7; a weak D match, TRBD1 (6 bases). The CDR3 contains 14 residues. The germline CDR1 and CDR2 sequences are MNHEY and SVGAGI. With 6 bases removed from V and 1 base from J, the gap between germline ends came to 13 bases.

This chain connects TRBV7-6 to TRBJ2-1; 10 nucleotides match TRBD2. The trim removed 3 bases at V and 0 bases at J, leaving 5 bases unmatched. Germline V lookup: CDR1 SGHVS, CDR2 FNYEAQ. The CDR3 spans 17 residues. CDR3 region: CASSFRAGGPSYNEQFF. In DNA form, the CDR3 reads TGTGCCAGCAGCTTTCGAGCGGGAGGGCCCTCCTACAATGAGCAGTTCTTC.

This clonotype was counted only a few times. This CDR3 reads CASSLMDSNQPQHF. The CDR3 DNA follows: TGTGCCAGCAGCTTAATGGACAGCAATCAGCCCCAGCATTTT. This rearrangement joins TRBV7-6 to TRBJ1-5; D gene uncertain. The CDR3 has 14 residues. Germline V gene sequence: CDR1 SGHVS, CDR2 FNYEAQ. The V and J ends lost 2 bases and 1 base respectively, with 6 bases between them.

This clonotype occurred a few times. The CDR3 sequence: CASCPGPHADTQYF. The CDR3 DNA sequence: TGTGCCAGCTGCCCGGGACCTCATGCGGATACGCAGTATTTT. V is TRBV6-6 and J is TRBJ2-3; D tentatively reads TRBD1 or TRBD2 (5 bases each). The CDR3 contains 14 residues. The V gene lost 8 bases and the J gene lost 6 bases, with 18 bases spanning the gap. CDR1 is MNHNY and CDR2 is SVGAGI in the germline V gene (reference sequence).